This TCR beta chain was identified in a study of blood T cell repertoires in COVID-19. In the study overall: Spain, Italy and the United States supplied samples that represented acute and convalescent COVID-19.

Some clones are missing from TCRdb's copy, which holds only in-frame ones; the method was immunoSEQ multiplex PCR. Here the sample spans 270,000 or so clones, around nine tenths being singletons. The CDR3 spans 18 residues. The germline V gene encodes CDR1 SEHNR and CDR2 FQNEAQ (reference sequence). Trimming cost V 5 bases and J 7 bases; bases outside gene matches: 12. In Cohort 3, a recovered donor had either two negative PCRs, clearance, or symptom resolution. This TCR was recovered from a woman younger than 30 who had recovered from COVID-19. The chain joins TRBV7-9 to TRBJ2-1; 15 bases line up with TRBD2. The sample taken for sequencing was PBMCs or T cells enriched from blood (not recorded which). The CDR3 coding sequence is TGTGCCAGCAGCCAGCGGCGGGCCGGACTAGCGGGAGGGAATGAGCAGTTCTTC. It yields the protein CASSQRRAGLAGGNEQFF.